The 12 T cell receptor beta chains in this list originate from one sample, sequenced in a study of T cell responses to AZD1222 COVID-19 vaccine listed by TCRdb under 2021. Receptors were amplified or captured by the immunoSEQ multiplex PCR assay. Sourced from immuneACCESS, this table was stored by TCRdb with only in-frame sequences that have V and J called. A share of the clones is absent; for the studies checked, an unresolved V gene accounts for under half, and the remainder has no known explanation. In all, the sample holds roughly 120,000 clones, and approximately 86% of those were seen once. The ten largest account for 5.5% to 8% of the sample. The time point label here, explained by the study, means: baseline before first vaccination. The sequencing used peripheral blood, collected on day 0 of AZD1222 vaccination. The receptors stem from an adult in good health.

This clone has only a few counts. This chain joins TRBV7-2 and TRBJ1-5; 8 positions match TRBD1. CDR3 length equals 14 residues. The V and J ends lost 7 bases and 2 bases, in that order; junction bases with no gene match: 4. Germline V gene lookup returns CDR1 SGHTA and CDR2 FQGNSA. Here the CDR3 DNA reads TGTGCCAGCAATCTACAGGGGGGCAATCAGCCCCAGCATTTT. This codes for CASNLQGGNQPQHF.

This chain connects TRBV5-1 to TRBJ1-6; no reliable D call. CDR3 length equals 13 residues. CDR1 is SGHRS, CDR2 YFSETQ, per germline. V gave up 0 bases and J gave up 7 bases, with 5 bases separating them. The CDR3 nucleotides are TGCGCCAGCAGCTTGGGCGAGAATTCACCCCTCCACTTT. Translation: CASSLGENSPLHF.

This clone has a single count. In DNA form, the CDR3 reads TGTGCCAGCAGGGGGGCAGGGCTTGACTATGGCTACACCTTC. It specifies CASRGAGLDYGYTF. The V gene is TRBV2, the J gene TRBJ1-2, with D perhaps matching TRBD1 (6 bases). Trimming pared 6 bases from V and 3 bases from J, leaving 14 bases between. Germline V gene lookup returns CDR1 SNHLY and CDR2 FYNNEI. This CDR3 is 14 amino acids long.

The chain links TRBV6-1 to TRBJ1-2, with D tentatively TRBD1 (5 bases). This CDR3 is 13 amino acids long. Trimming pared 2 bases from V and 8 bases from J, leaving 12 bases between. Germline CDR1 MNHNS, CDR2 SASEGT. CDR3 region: CASSEQGSGGYTF. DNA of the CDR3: TGTGCCAGCAGTGAACAGGGCTCGGGCGGCTACACCTTC.

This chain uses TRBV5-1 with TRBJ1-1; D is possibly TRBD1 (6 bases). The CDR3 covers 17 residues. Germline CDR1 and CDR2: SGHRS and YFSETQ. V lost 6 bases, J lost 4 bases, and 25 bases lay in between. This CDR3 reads CASTRTMGATGFTEAFF. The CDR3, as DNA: TGCGCCAGCACCCGGACGATGGGGGCCACCGGTTTCACTGAAGCTTTCTTT.

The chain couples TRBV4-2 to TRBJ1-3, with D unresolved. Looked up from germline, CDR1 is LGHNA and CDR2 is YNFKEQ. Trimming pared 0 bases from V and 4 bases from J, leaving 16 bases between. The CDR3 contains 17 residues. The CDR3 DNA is TGTGCCAGCAGCCAAGAACGTACCGGGGTTTCGGGAAACACCATATATTTT. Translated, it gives CASSQERTGVSGNTIYF.

CDR3 DNA sequence: TGTGCCAGCAGCGTAGAGTCTCGAGGACATTCACCCCTCCACTTT. This encodes CASSVESRGHSPLHF. J is TRBJ1-6 and V is TRBV9; D gene unclear. The CDR3 loop spans 15 amino acids. Germline V CDR1 and CDR2: SGDLS, YYNGEE. V dropped 0 bases and J dropped 8 bases, with 12 bases sitting between them.

CDR3 in DNA: TGTGCGTGTGCGGGGGGGCAAGAGACCCAGTACTTC. It encodes CACAGGQETQYF. The chain couples TRBV12-3 or TRBV12-4 to TRBJ2-5; 9 positions agree with TRBD2. The CDR3 has 12 amino acids.

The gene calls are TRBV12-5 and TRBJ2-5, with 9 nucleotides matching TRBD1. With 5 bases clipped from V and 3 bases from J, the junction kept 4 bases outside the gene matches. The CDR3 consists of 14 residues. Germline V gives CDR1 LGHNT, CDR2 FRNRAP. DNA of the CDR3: TGTGCTAGTGGTCCCAGGACAGGGGAAGAGACCCAGTACTTC. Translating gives CASGPRTGEETQYF.

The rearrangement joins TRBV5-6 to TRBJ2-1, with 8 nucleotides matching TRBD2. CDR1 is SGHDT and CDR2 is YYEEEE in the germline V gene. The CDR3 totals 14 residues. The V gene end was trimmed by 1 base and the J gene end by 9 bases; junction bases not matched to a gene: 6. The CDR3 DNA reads TGTGCCAGCAGCTTGATACGGGCGGGGGGTGAGCAGTTCTTC. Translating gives CASSLIRAGGEQFF.

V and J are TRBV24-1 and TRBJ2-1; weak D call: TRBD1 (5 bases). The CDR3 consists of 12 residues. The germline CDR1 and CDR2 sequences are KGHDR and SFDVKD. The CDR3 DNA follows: TGTGCAAGTGGGGCCTCCTACAATGAGCAGTTCTTC. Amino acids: CASGASYNEQFF.

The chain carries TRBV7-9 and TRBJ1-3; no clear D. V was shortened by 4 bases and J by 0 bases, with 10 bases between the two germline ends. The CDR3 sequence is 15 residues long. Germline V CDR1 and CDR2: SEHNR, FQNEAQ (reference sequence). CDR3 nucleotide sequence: TGTGCCAGCAGCTCCAGCCGGGGCTCTGGAAACACCATATATTTT. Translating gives CASSSSRGSGNTIYF.